This TCR beta chain emerged from a study of radiation and T cells in renal cell carcinoma. The CDR3 length is 12 residues. The V end was cut by 5 bases, the J end by 4 bases, with 8 bases between. Per germline, CDR1 SGDLS and CDR2 YYNGEE. General study findings and limits: Pretreatment tumor biopsies were lacking, so baseline clonotypes are unknown.

Using immunoSEQ multiplex PCR, the repertoire was profiled, and TCRdb retains in-frame clones only, with some absent. Among 75,000 to 90,000 clones listed, around 89% were seen once. Details on this clone: As yet, its antigen is unknown.

Time point specified: blood 4 weeks post-SBRT, at nephrectomy. The treatment denotes: 15 Gy SBRT to primary tumor, nephrectomy 4 weeks later. After SBRT, blood was collected at 2 and 4 weeks, plus baseline. Clear cell pathology was present in this patient's renal cell carcinoma. Source: blood, taken from a patient whose treatment included radiotherapy and nephrectomy. V and J are TRBV9 and TRBJ2-3, with a tentative D call TRBD2 (6 bases). This clonotype was obtained from a woman in her 70s with renal cell carcinoma. CDR3 DNA sequence: TGTGCCAGCAGTCGACTAGCAGATACGCAGTATTTT. It specifies CASSRLADTQYF.